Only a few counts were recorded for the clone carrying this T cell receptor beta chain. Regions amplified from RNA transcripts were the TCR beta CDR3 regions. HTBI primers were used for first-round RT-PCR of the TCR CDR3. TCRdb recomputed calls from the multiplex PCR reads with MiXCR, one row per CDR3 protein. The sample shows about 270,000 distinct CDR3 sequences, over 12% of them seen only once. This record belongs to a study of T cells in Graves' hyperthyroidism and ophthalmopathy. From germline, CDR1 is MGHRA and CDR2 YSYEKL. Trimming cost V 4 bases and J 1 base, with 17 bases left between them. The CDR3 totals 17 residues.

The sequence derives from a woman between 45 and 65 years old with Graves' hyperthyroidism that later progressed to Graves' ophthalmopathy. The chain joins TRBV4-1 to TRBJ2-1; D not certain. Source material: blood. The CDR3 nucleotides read TGCGCCAGCAGCCTTAGTCGTACGGGTGGTTCCTACAATGAGCAGTTCTTC. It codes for CASSLSRTGGSYNEQFF.